The 13 T cell receptor beta chains reported below all come from one sample, sequenced in a study of cytomegalovirus exposure and HLA in healthy donors. This PCR relied on a set of 60 Vbeta primers and 13 Jbeta primers. Libraries were prepared by immunoSEQ multiplex PCR; TCRdb keeps only in-frame clonotypes and omits some of them. The table lists about 170,000 clones, around 81% of them singletons. The sequencing input was PBMCs. These receptors were taken from a woman aged 25 to 39 in good health and CMV-seropositive.

The chain joins TRBV30 to TRBJ1-2; TRBD1 might be the D (5 bases). The length of the CDR3 is 14 residues. Germline lookup yields CDR1 GTSNPN and CDR2 SVGIG (reference sequence). Trimming took off 1 base at V and 1 base at J, with 10 bases between the two ends. In DNA, the CDR3 is TGTGCCTGGAGTGGAACAGGCGTTAACTATGGCTACACCTTC. It yields the protein CAWSGTGVNYGYTF. Drawing the rest from reference TRBV30 and TRBJ1-2, the complete variable domain is SQTIHQWPATLVQPVGSPLSLECTVEGTSNPNLYWYRQAAGRGLQLLFYSVGIGQISSEVPQNLSASRPQDRQFILSSKKLLLSDSGFYLCAWSGTGVNYGYTFGSGTRLTVV.

V usage is TRBV2 and J usage is TRBJ1-3; D call uncertain. The CDR3 sequence is 14 residues long. Germline CDR1 SNHLY, CDR2 FYNNEI. The V end was cut by 4 bases, the J end by 1 base, with 8 bases between. The CDR3 here is CASSADTSGNTIYF. The DNA of the CDR3 is TGTGCCAGCAGTGCTGACACATCTGGAAACACCATATATTTT.

There are a few counts of this clone. This CDR3 is also generated by other DNA sequences in the sample. This chain links TRBV18 with TRBJ2-7, with a possible D match to TRBD1 (6 bases). Germline CDR1 KGHSH, CDR2 LQKENI. Trimming stripped 0 bases from V and 2 bases from J, with 8 bases between. The CDR3 consists of 14 residues. The CDR3 region is CASSPPTGTYEQYF. The CDR3 DNA follows: TGTGCCAGCTCACCACCTACAGGGACCTACGAGCAGTACTTC.

The genes are TRBV6-5 and TRBJ1-2; 9 bases fit TRBD1. Trimming removed 2 bases from V and 7 bases from J; junction bases left unmatched: 8. This CDR3 spans 15 amino acids. Germline CDR1 is MNHEY and CDR2 is SVGAGI. The CDR3 DNA reads as TGTGCCAGCAGTTACCGGGACAGGGATTGGGGTGGCTACACCTTC. Protein: CASSYRDRDWGGYTF.

This chain uses TRBV9 with TRBJ2-1, with 13 nucleotides matching TRBD2. The V gene end was trimmed by 3 bases and the J gene end by 9 bases; junction bases not matched to a gene: 9. The CDR3 contains 16 residues. Germline loops: CDR1 SGDLS, CDR2 YYNGEE. CDR3: CASSAHGLAGVGEQFF. Written as DNA, the CDR3 is TGTGCCAGCAGCGCCCACGGACTAGCGGGAGTCGGTGAGCAGTTCTTC.

This sequence joins TRBV7-9 and TRBJ2-6; no firm D call. The CDR3 extends over 13 amino acids. The germline V gene has CDR1 SEHNR and CDR2 FQNEAQ (reference sequence). V shed 5 bases and J shed 1 base, with 3 bases lying between them. The CDR3 spells CASSPSGANVLTF. The CDR3 nucleotides are TGTGCCAGCAGCCCTTCTGGGGCCAACGTCCTGACTTTC.

The rearrangement links TRBV15 to TRBJ1-1, with D maybe TRBD1 (6 bases). From germline, CDR1 is LNHNV and CDR2 YYDKDF (reference sequence). The germline V and J ends were trimmed by 5 bases and 8 bases, with 15 bases remaining between them. The length of the CDR3 is 13 residues. This CDR3 is CATSQGQGSEAFF. In DNA, the CDR3 is TGTGCCACCAGCCAGGGCCAGGGGAGCGAAGCTTTCTTT.

In this sample, this clone turned up once. V usage is TRBV19 and J usage is TRBJ2-5; 12 positions agree with TRBD2. CDR3 size: 20 residues. Germline assignment: CDR1 LNHDA and CDR2 SQIVND (reference sequence). With V trimmed by 0 bases and J by 5 bases, 16 bases remained unmatched. The CDR3: CASSIDLSAGLAGRLETQYF. The CDR3 nucleotides are TGTGCCAGTAGTATAGATCTATCGGCCGGACTAGCGGGGAGGCTGGAGACCCAGTACTTC. The full variable domain, its missing parts supplied by reference TRBV19 and TRBJ2-5, is DGGITQSPKYLFRKEGQNVTLSCEQNLNHDAMYWYRQDPGQGLRLIYYSQIVNDFQKGDIAEGYSVSREKKESFPLTVTSAQKNPTAFYLCASSIDLSAGLAGRLETQYFGPGTRLLVL.

The chain couples TRBV2 to TRBJ1-5; perhaps TRBD1 as D (5 bases). V lost 5 bases and J 10 bases, leaving 24 bases between the germline ends. Germline V gene lookup returns CDR1 SNHLY and CDR2 FYNNEI. The CDR3 has 16 amino acids. CDR3 DNA: TGTGCCAGCAGTCAACAAGGGACGCCGGCCGGGAGCCCCCAGCATTTT. Protein: CASSQQGTPAGSPQHF.

This chain joins TRBV27 and TRBJ2-7; TRBD2 matches at 13 bases. The CDR3 is 17 residues long. Germline V gene data show CDR1 as MNHEY and CDR2 as SMNVEV (reference sequence). With 7 bases clipped from V and 0 bases from J, the junction kept 9 bases outside the gene matches. Written as DNA, the CDR3 is TGTGCCAGCATCCGGGGGACTAGCGGGACTGGCTCCTACGAGCAGTACTTC. This translates into CASIRGTSGTGSYEQYF.

The rearrangement uses TRBV7-9 and TRBJ1-1, with no clear D. The V end was cut by 1 base, the J end by 5 bases, with 8 bases between. The germline V gene has CDR1 SEHNR and CDR2 FQNEAQ (reference sequence). The CDR3 totals 13 residues. DNA for the CDR3: TGTGCCAGCAGCTTAGGAGGCGGGACTGAAGCTTTCTTT. Translated: CASSLGGGTEAFF.

This clone appeared a few times. This chain uses TRBV5-1 with TRBJ2-5; D unresolved. The germline V gene encodes CDR1 SGHRS and CDR2 YFSETQ. CDR3 size: 15 residues. The V gene lost 1 base and the J gene lost 1 base, with 11 bases spanning the gap. The CDR3 here is CASSLLGIPQETQYF. The CDR3 nucleotides read TGCGCCAGCAGCTTGCTAGGAATCCCCCAAGAGACCCAGTACTTC.

The chain recombines TRBV9 with TRBJ2-2; 15 bases are a match to TRBD2. The CDR3 sequence is 20 residues long. CDR1 is SGDLS, CDR2 YYNGEE, per germline. J lost 7 bases, V lost 0 bases, and 13 bases had no gene match. CDR3 protein: CASSVVPRGLAGGISGELFF. The CDR3 DNA sequence: TGTGCCAGCAGCGTAGTCCCCAGAGGACTAGCGGGAGGGATTAGCGGGGAGCTGTTTTTT.